This entry features one T cell receptor (beta chain) sequence. Its target is not known. The data originate from a study of T-cell memory formation after mild COVID-19. Whole-study findings and limits: Pre-infection memory showed some responding clones, and this suggested that cross-reactive memory joined. The second-wave clones peaking on day 37 were not confirmed as SARS-CoV-2-specific.

Constant-segment primers and 5'RACE yielded cDNA libraries for TCR alpha and TCR beta, each carrying sample barcodes and UMIs. Each CDR3 protein gets one entry after TCRdb re-called the 5' RACE reads with MiXCR. The sample lists a few hundred thousand distinct CDR3 sequences; around 15% were seen once. The germline V and J ends were trimmed by 7 bases and 6 bases, with 8 bases remaining between them. CDR3 length equals 11 residues. The source is a man between 18 and 35 years old who had mild COVID-19 (a few samples of this study predate the infection). Cell type and time point are not known. This chain joins TRBV12-3 or TRBV12-4 and TRBJ2-3; D is uncertain. The specimen was PBMCs or a T cell subset sorted from them (not recorded which). CDR3 residues: CASTHGDTQYF. CDR3 sequence (DNA): TGTGCCAGCACCCACGGGGATACGCAGTATTTT.